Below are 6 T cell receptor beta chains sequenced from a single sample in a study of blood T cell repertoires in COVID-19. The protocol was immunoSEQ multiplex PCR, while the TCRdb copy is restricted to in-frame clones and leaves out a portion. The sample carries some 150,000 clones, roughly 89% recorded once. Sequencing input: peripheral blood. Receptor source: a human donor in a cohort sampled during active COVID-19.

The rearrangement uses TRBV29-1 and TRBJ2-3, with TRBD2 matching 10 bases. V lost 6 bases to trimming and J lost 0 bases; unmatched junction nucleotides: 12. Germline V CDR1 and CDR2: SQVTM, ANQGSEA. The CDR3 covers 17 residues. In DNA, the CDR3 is TGCAGCGTCCTCCGACTAGCGGGTGCAACTAGCACAGATACGCAGTATTTT. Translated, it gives CSVLRLAGATSTDTQYF.

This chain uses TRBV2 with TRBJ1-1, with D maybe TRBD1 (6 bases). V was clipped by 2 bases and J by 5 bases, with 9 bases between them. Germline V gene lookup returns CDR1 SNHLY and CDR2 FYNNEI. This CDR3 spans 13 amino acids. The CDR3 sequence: CASSENRGTEAFF. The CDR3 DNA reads TGTGCCAGCAGTGAAAATAGGGGGACTGAAGCTTTCTTT.

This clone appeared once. CDR3 sequence reads: CASSATRGPGNTIYF. The CDR3 nucleotides read TGTGCCAGCAGCGCGACCAGGGGTCCCGGAAACACCATATATTTT. The chain employs TRBV7-3 and TRBJ1-3, with a tentative D call TRBD1 (6 bases). V was cut by 5 bases and J by 4 bases, with 15 bases left in between. Per the germline V gene, CDR1 is SGHTA and CDR2 is FQGTGA. CDR3 length: 15 residues.

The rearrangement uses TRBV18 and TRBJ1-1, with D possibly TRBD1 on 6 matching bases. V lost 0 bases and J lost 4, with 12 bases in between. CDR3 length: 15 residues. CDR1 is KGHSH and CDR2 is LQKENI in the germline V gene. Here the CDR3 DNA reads TGTGCCAGCTCACCACCGGTCTCAGGGGCCACTGAAGCTTTCTTT. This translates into CASSPPVSGATEAFF.

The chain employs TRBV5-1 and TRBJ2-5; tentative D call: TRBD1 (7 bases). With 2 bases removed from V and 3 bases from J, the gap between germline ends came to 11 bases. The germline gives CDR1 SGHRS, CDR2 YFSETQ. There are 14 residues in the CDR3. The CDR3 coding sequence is TGCGCCAGCAGCTTAGGCGGGACAGAAGAGACCCAGTACTTC. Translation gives CASSLGGTEETQYF.

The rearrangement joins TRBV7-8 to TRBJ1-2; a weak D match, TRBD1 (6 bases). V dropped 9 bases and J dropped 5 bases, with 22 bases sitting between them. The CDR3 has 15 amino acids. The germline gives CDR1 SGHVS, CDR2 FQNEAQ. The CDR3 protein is CASTLRGASRYGYTF. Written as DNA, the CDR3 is TGTGCCAGTACTCTCCGGGGGGCGTCCCGGTATGGCTACACCTTC. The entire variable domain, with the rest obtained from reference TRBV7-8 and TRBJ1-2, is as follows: GAGVSQSPRYKVAKRGQDVALRCDPISGHVSLFWYQQALGQGPEFLTYFQNEAQLDKSGLPSDRFFAERPEGSVSTLKIQRTQQEDSAVYLCASTLRGASRYGYTFGSGTRLTVV.